The rows below give T cell receptor beta chains drawn from one sample of a study of cytomegalovirus exposure and HLA in healthy donors. Clones were read by immunoSEQ multiplex PCR, and TCRdb kept only the in-frame ones, dropping some. The data hold about 170,000 clones, with approximately 80% observed a single time. The source material was PBMCs. The receptors derive from a woman aged 45-60 years in good health and CMV-seronegative. Each CDR3 is given with its conserved first and last residue. Each record gives: J gene, D gene, V gene, CDR3 DNA, CDR3 protein. D genes are given only for firm matches.

j_call: TRBJ2-5
d_call: .
v_call: TRBV5-4
cdr3_nt: TGTGCCAGCAGCTTGGAGGGGCTGTCTGTGGCCCAGTACTTC
cdr3_aa: CASSLEGLSVAQYF

j_call: TRBJ2-1
d_call: TRBD1
v_call: TRBV30
cdr3_nt: TGTGCCTGGAGTGGAAGGACAGGGAGCAATGAGCAGTTCTTC
cdr3_aa: CAWSGRTGSNEQFF

j_call: TRBJ1-5
d_call: TRBD1
v_call: TRBV4-1
cdr3_nt: TGCGCCAGCAGCCACGAACAGGGGGGAAGCAATCAGCCCCAGCATTTT
cdr3_aa: CASSHEQGGSNQPQHF

j_call: TRBJ1-6
d_call: TRBD1
v_call: TRBV11-2
cdr3_nt: TGTGCCAGCAGCGGGACCGGGACAGGGGGCCGTTCACCCCTCCACTTT
cdr3_aa: CASSGTGTGGRSPLHF

j_call: TRBJ2-3
d_call: .
v_call: TRBV15
cdr3_nt: TGTGCCACCAGCAGAGATCGGGACACGACAGATACGCAGTATTTT
cdr3_aa: CATSRDRDTTDTQYF

j_call: TRBJ1-6
d_call: TRBD1
v_call: TRBV7-9
cdr3_nt: TGTGCCAGCAGCGCCAGACAGGGGAATAATTCACCCCTCCACTTT
cdr3_aa: CASSARQGNNSPLHF

j_call: TRBJ2-3
d_call: TRBD2
v_call: TRBV28
cdr3_nt: TGTGCCAGCACCCACCCCGGGACTAGCGGGAGGGGAGGTTGGGGTACGCAGTATTTT
cdr3_aa: CASTHPGTSGRGGWGTQYF

j_call: TRBJ1-2
d_call: TRBD1
v_call: TRBV28
cdr3_nt: TGTGCCAGCAGTTTAGGACAGGGGAGCTATGGCTACACCTTC
cdr3_aa: CASSLGQGSYGYTF

j_call: TRBJ2-7
d_call: .
v_call: TRBV28
cdr3_nt: TGTGCCAGCAGTTTAGTTTCCAGGGCATCTTACGAGCAGTACTTC
cdr3_aa: CASSLVSRASYEQYF

j_call: TRBJ2-5
d_call: .
v_call: TRBV6-5
cdr3_nt: TGTGCCAGCAGACTAGCCCTGATTAGAGGAGAGACCCAGTACTTC
cdr3_aa: CASRLALIRGETQYF